This T cell receptor beta chain was captured in a study of response to subunit inactivated influenza vaccine. Study results and limitations: Authors suggested that a seasonal influenza vaccination recruits few new T cells each time.

The CDR3 has 15 amino acids. Trimming left V 0 bases short and J 3 bases short, with 10 bases between. CDR1 is SGHRS and CDR2 is YFSETQ in the germline V gene. This clonotype has ten or more counts. Its antigen is as yet unknown. TCRdb fed the RT-PCR reads into MiXCR, producing one record per CDR3 protein. The repertoire holds 150,000 to 200,000 distinct CDR3 sequences, with approximately 10% as singletons. J is TRBJ2-1 and V is TRBV5-1; D remains unclear. The receptor was isolated from a man aged 50 or older who received an inactivated influenza vaccine. The sample consisted of non-naive T cells sorted from PBMCs, taken roughly 47 days after vaccination. CDR3: CASSLGGYGYNEQFF. The CDR3 DNA follows: TGCGCCAGCAGCTTGGGGGGATATGGCTACAATGAGCAGTTCTTC.